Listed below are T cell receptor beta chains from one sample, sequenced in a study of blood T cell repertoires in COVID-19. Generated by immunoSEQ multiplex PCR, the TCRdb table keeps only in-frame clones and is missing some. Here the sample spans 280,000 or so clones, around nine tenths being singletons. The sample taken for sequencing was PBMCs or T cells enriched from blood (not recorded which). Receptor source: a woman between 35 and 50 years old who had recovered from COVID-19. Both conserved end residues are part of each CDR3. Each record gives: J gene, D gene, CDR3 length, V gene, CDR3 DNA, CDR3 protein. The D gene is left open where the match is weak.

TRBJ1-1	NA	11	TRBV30	TGTGCCTGGAGTGTAGACAGCGAAGCTTTCTTT	CAWSVDSEAFF
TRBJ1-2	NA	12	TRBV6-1	TGTGCCAGCAGTGAAGTCCTCCATGGCTACACCTTC	CASSEVLHGYTF
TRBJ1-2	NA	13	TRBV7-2	TGTGCCAGCAGCTTAGGCGGGCAGTATGGCTACACCTTC	CASSLGGQYGYTF
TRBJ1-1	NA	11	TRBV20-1	TGCAGTGCAAACAGGAACACTGAAGCTTTCTTT	CSANRNTEAFF
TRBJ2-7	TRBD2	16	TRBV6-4	TGTGCCAACTTTCACCCGGGACTAGCGGGACTCTACGAGCAGTACTTC	CANFHPGLAGLYEQYF
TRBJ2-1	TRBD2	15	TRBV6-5	TGTGCCAGCAGTTGGACTAGCGGGAGGGCCAATGAGCAGTTCTTC	CASSWTSGRANEQFF
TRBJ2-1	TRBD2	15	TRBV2	TGTGCCAGCAGTGAGACTAGCGTACCCACTCATGAGCAGTTCTTC	CASSETSVPTHEQFF
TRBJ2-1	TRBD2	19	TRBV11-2	TGTGCCAGCAGCTTTGGGCGGGTGGGGACTAGCGTCCTTCACAATGAGCAGTTCTTC	CASSFGRVGTSVLHNEQFF
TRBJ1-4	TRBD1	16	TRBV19	TGTGCCAGTTGGGGACAGGGGGTCGGAACTAATGAAAAACTGTTTTTT	CASWGQGVGTNEKLFF
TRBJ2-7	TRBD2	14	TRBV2	TGTGCCAGCGGCGGACTAGCGGTCTCCTACGAGCAGTACTTC	CASGGLAVSYEQYF
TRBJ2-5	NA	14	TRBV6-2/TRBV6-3	TGTGCCAGCAGTTACCGGAGCCACCAAGAGACCCAGTACTTC	CASSYRSHQETQYF
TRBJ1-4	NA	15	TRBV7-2	TGTGCCAGCAGCTTACTCGGGGTAGCTAATGAAAAACTGTTTTTT	CASSLLGVANEKLFF
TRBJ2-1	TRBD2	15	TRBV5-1	TGCGCCAGCAGACCCTCAGCGGGAGGGGACAATGAGCAGTTCTTC	CASRPSAGGDNEQFF
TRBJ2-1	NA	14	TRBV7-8	TGTGCCAGCAGCTCTAGGGGGAGGGTTTATGAGCAGTTCTTC	CASSSRGRVYEQFF